The following is a T cell receptor beta chain sequence with its context. Its antigen is unknown. Within one base of it there is no much larger clone, and no base qualities were kept. This sample stems from a study of shared clonotypes between healthy human individuals (TCRdb year 2020). Regarding the study in general: Three men and a couple of women, aged 18 to 49 years, made up the cohort. For each donor, CD4 naive and CD4 memory were each run on three plates, CD8 naive on two plates, and CD8 memory on one plate. Blood TCR repertoires of roughly five healthy adults were deeply sequenced to estimate repertoire size and the extent of clonotype sharing between individuals. Different laboratories and diverse techniques were used to prepare libraries and sequence TCR repertoires, to increase sequencing depth and limit assay-specific biases. Leukapheresis yielded between about 0.94 and 10 billion PBMCs per donor.

TCR CDR3 regions were amplified from genomic DNA by multiplex PCR using the deep immunoSEQ assay. For each cell subset, the extracted genomic DNA was distributed evenly across all wells of several immunoSEQ 96-well plates, and each plate served as one replicate. For sorted subsets, each replicate PCR was loaded with approximately 0.2 ug genomic DNA, equivalent to 32,000 or so T cell genomes. Purified libraries were quantified with a Qubit 3.0 fluorometer, sized on a Bioanalyzer 2100, and re-quantified with the KAPA Library Quantification kit. A separate single-read 150-cycle Illumina NextSeq 550 flow cell was used to sequence each immunoSEQ 96-well plate. The study's own analysis went as follows. Because only junctional sequences without quality scores were contained in the immunoSEQ output, filtering matching that applied to full-length reads could not be performed. Sequences were annotated with PyIR, a Python wrapper for IgBLAST v1.9, and V/J genes and CDR3 were assigned using IMGT germline references. Any read was removed if the V/J assignment was weak (E-value above 1e-6), the CDR3 was missing, or the read contained stop codons, out-of-frame junctions, or ambiguous translated residues. V3J clonotypes were defined by identical inferred V gene, J gene, and CDR3 amino acid sequence. Percentage overlap between repertoires was calculated by dividing the number of shared unique clonotypes by the size of the smaller repertoire. Repertoire richness was assessed with RTK rarefaction, the Chao1 estimator, and Recon v2.1 estimates of unobserved clonotypes. For all TCRbeta clonotypes obtained by the gDNA method from a few donors, generation probabilities were computed with OLGA. TCRdb took this table from immuneACCESS and kept in-frame rearrangements with V and J called. Such tables lack part of the clones; where checked against another copy, unresolved V genes explain under half of the gap, and the rest is unexplained. From that table come the V and J calls and clone size; the DNA was used to work out D and trimming. The table for this sample lists over 2,000,000 clones; 93% of them were counted only once. About 1.7% of the sample rests with the top ten.

Overall study results and their limits: The genetic and exposure-history diversity represented was limited by the small number of donors. Incomplete sequencing was indicated by rarefaction of sorted-subset datasets, despite the large sequencing depth. Only blood was sampled, and tissue TCR repertoires likely differ from those in blood. Pairwise subsampling indicated that sequencing depth was expected to affect the degree of clonotype sharing among donors. Larger estimated clonotype richness was generally found for naive subsets than for memory subsets. Higher generation probabilities were observed for clonotypes shared by all four sorted-subset donors than for non-shared clonotypes. Approximately 5% of naive CD4, roughly 3.6% of naive CD8, about 2.1% of memory CD4, and around 0.4% of memory CD8 clonotypes were shared across four donors.

The CDR3, cysteine through phenylalanine, is 15 amino acids long. The DNA shown is the 45-base CDR3, in frame from base 1. CDR1 and CDR2 were assigned from the germline V gene (reference sequence) as MNHEY and SMNVEV. After removal of 5 bases from V and 4 bases from J, the junction retains 8 bases not matched to a gene. For the CD8 naive samples, CD45RO-negative cells were positively selected for CCR7, yielding a CD45RA+CCR7+ population from which TemRA cells were excluded. Donors were healthy HIV-negative adults with no recently reported acute infections or vaccinations. All donors were Caucasian adults living in Nashville, Tennessee, USA. After blood collection by leukapheresis, PBMCs were isolated using Ficoll-Histopaque density gradient centrifugation and then cryopreserved in the vapor phase of liquid nitrogen. Analytical flow cytometry was used to check the purity and quantity of every magnetically sorted T cell population. Genomic DNA was isolated from each sorted fraction and quantified by UV absorbance on a Nanodrop 2000c.

What was sequenced was naive CD8+ T cells from PBMCs. The label giving this sample's cell subset or site can be read as: CD45RA+CCR7+. This sequence was found in a man aged 18 to 35 in good health. Some clones in this sample may be carry-over from other donors' samples. Recombination connected TRBV27 to TRBJ2-1; the central 7 bases match TRBD1. CDR3 sequence: CASSVNRGVYNEQFF. The DNA reads TGTGCCAGCAGTGTAAACAGGGGCGTTTACAATGAGCAGTTCTTC.